This paragraph reports one T cell receptor (beta chain). The data were produced by immunoSEQ multiplex PCR, yet TCRdb's version contains in-frame clones alone and is incomplete. The sample has about 270,000 clones, approximately 89% seen once. This entry comes from a study of blood T cell repertoires in COVID-19. Background on the study: From the United States, Italy and Spain came samples of acute and convalescent COVID-19.

Participants were aged roughly 18 to 90 years, lived in around 25 US areas, and enrolled virtually. Cohorts were determined from participant-reported clinical history. The CDR3 consists of 15 residues. V was clipped by 5 bases and J by 2 bases; unmatched bases: 4. Per the germline V gene, CDR1 is SGHAT and CDR2 is FQDESV (reference sequence). The sequence was collected from a man aged 40-55 years who had been exposed to COVID-19. The chain links TRBV11-1 to TRBJ2-7; TRBD2 aligns across 12 bases. Sequenced sample: PBMCs or T cells enriched from blood (not recorded which). DNA of the CDR3: TGTGCCAGCAGCCGGACTAGCGGGATGACCTACGAGCAGTACTTC. Protein: CASSRTSGMTYEQYF.